The rows below give T cell receptor beta chains drawn from one sample of a study of cytomegalovirus exposure and HLA in healthy donors. Here immunoSEQ multiplex PCR was the method, and the copy in TCRdb shows in-frame clones only, minus some. Of fewer than 200,000 clones listed, around 81% are singletons. Material: PBMCs. These receptor sequences come from a woman aged 18-29 years in good health and CMV-seropositive. Each CDR3 is given with its conserved first and last residue. A D gene is named only where the DNA matches it firmly. Size tells how often a clone was seen (once, few, many) or the class of an expanded clone, and some rows leave it out.

V gene	D gene	clone size	J gene	CDR3 DNA	CDR3 protein
TRBV6-4	TRBD1	many	TRBJ2-1	TGTGCCAGCAGTGACTCGACAGGGGGCAATGAGCAGTTCTTC	CASSDSTGGNEQFF
TRBV18	TRBD1	-	TRBJ2-1	TGTGCCAGCTCACCACCGGGACAGGGGATTTACAATGAGCAGTTCTTC	CASSPPGQGIYNEQFF
TRBV6-6	-	-	TRBJ1-2	TGTGCCAGCGGGCTTAGCTACACCTTC	CASGLSYTF
TRBV5-5	-	-	TRBJ1-1	TGTGCCAGCAGCTGGGACGTTGGGGGGACTGAAGCTTTCTTT	CASSWDVGGTEAFF
TRBV4-1	TRBD1	-	TRBJ1-6	TGCGCCAGCAGCCAAGTGGGTCCAGGGGGCGGTTCACCCCTCCACTTT	CASSQVGPGGGSPLHF
TRBV7-2	-	-	TRBJ1-5	TGTGCCAGCAGCTTATATAACAGCGACTACCAGCCCCAGCATTTT	CASSLYNSDYQPQHF
TRBV13	TRBD2	-	TRBJ2-3	TGTGCCAGCAGCTTGACTAGCGGGGTTGCAGATACGCAGTATTTT	CASSLTSGVADTQYF
TRBV7-2	TRBD2	-	TRBJ2-1	TGTGCCAGCAGCTTAGGGACTAGCGGGGGCTGGGAGTTCTTC	CASSLGTSGGWEFF
TRBV5-1	TRBD1	-	TRBJ1-1	TGCGCCAGCAGCCCGGTCCAGGGGGTAGTAAGCACTGAAGCTTTCTTT	CASSPVQGVVSTEAFF
TRBV7-9	TRBD1	-	TRBJ2-5	TGTGCCAGCAGCTTATTCTTCGGGACAGGGGGTCAAGAGACCCAGTACTTC	CASSLFFGTGGQETQYF
TRBV9	-	-	TRBJ2-3	TGTGCCAGCAGCCCCCGAGGGGATACGCAGTATTTT	CASSPRGDTQYF
TRBV27	TRBD2	-	TRBJ2-3	TGTGCCAGCAGTTTACGAGGCGGGGGGGCCTGGGATACGCAGTATTTT	CASSLRGGGAWDTQYF
TRBV14	-	-	TRBJ2-2	TGTGCCAGCAGCCAAGACCGAGGAGGGGAGCTGTTTTTT	CASSQDRGGELFF
TRBV14	-	-	TRBJ1-2	TGTGCCAGCAGCCAATCGGTTTCTTATGGCTACACCTTC	CASSQSVSYGYTF
TRBV6-1	-	-	TRBJ1-2	TGTGCCAGCAGTGAGGGCCCGGGGAACTATGGCTACACCTTC	CASSEGPGNYGYTF
TRBV7-6	-	-	TRBJ1-1	TGTGCCAGCAGCCTCGACAGACTGAACACTGAAGCTTTCTTT	CASSLDRLNTEAFF
TRBV6-6	-	few	TRBJ2-7	TGTGCCAGCCCATACGAGCAGTACTTC	CASPYEQYF
TRBV7-8	-	-	TRBJ2-6	TGTGCCAGCAGCTACTGGGCGGGCCCCACTGGGGCCAACGTCCTGACTTTC	CASSYWAGPTGANVLTF
TRBV9	TRBD2	-	TRBJ2-1	TGTGCCAGCAGCCGATTTGGACTAGCGGGGGGTAATGAGCAGTTCTTC	CASSRFGLAGGNEQFF
TRBV9	-	-	TRBJ2-3	TGTGCCAGCAGCGATCGAGGTAGCACAGATACGCAGTATTTT	CASSDRGSTDTQYF
TRBV2	-	-	TRBJ2-4	TGTGCCATAATCACCCCTATCAGGGTAGGCAAAAACATTCAGTACTTC	CAIITPIRVGKNIQYF
TRBV2	-	-	TRBJ1-2	TGTGCCACCGCCCCTCGCGACAGACCCAACTATGGCTACACCTTC	CATAPRDRPNYGYTF
TRBV27	-	-	TRBJ1-2	TGTACCAGCAGTTTAAAGCCAGGGGTGGACTATGGCTACACCTTC	CTSSLKPGVDYGYTF
TRBV27	-	-	TRBJ2-2	TGTGCCAGCAGTTCCGGGGGTCAAAACACCGGGGAGCTGTTTTTT	CASSSGGQNTGELFF
TRBV5-1	-	-	TRBJ1-2	TGCGCCAGCAGCTTGGATATGCAGGGGCCTTATGGCTACACCTTC	CASSLDMQGPYGYTF
TRBV9	TRBD1	-	TRBJ2-1	TGTGCCAGCAGCCTATCTGGAAGGACAGGGTGGCATGAGCAGTTCTTC	CASSLSGRTGWHEQFF
TRBV5-5	TRBD1	-	TRBJ1-6	TGTGCCAGCAGCCCAATTCGACAGGGAATTAATTCACCCCTCCACTTT	CASSPIRQGINSPLHF
TRBV6-6	TRBD1	-	TRBJ1-1	TGTGCCAGCAGTTCTGGGACAGCGAACACTGAAGCTTTCTTT	CASSSGTANTEAFF
TRBV2	-	-	TRBJ2-6	TGTGCCAGCACAGCTAGCTCTGGGGCCAACGTCCTGACTTTC	CASTASSGANVLTF
TRBV19	-	-	TRBJ1-5	TGTGCCAGTTCCTTCCTAGGAGAAGGCAATCAGCCCCAGCATTTT	CASSFLGEGNQPQHF
TRBV7-2	TRBD2	-	TRBJ2-5	TGTGCCAGCAGCCGCGGACCGGGACTAGCGACCCCGCAGTACTTC	CASSRGPGLATPQYF
TRBV4-1	TRBD2	-	TRBJ2-5	TGCGCCAGCAGCCAAATAGCGAGACTAGCGGGCCGGGAGACCCAGTACTTC	CASSQIARLAGRETQYF
TRBV19	TRBD1	once	TRBJ1-6	TGTGCCAGTAGTACTGATCGACAGGGGGGCTATTCACCCCTCCACTTT	CASSTDRQGGYSPLHF
TRBV15	TRBD1	-	TRBJ1-2	TGTGCCACCAGCAAAGACAGGGATTTTGGCTACACCTTC	CATSKDRDFGYTF
TRBV6-6	-	-	TRBJ1-1	TGTGCCAGCACCAACCCCTCGGGGGTTGACACTGAAGCTTTCTTT	CASTNPSGVDTEAFF
TRBV4-2	-	few	TRBJ1-5	TGTGCCAGCAGCCAGAGGGAATCGGGGTATGGCAATCAGCCCCAGCATTTT	CASSQRESGYGNQPQHF
TRBV19	-	-	TRBJ1-1	TGTGCCAGTAGCTGGTTGGGGGGTATGAACACTGAAGCTTTCTTT	CASSWLGGMNTEAFF
TRBV2	-	-	TRBJ1-1	TGTGCCAGCTCGGGGGTAATGAACACTGAAGCTTTCTTT	CASSGVMNTEAFF
TRBV27	-	-	TRBJ1-1	TGTGCCAGCACCCCCTATAACCTCGACAGGAACACTGAAGCTTTCTTT	CASTPYNLDRNTEAFF
TRBV2	TRBD2	-	TRBJ2-7	TGTGCCAGCAACGGACTAGCGGGGACCTACGAGCAGTACTTC	CASNGLAGTYEQYF
TRBV19	-	-	TRBJ1-1	TGTGCCAGTAGTTCCAACGGCCTAGCGGGGACTGAAGCTTTCTTT	CASSSNGLAGTEAFF
TRBV6-1	-	-	TRBJ1-1	TGTGCCAGCAGTGAATCAGGGTTCGGCACTGAAGCTTTCTTT	CASSESGFGTEAFF
TRBV19	-	-	TRBJ2-5	TGTGCCAGTAGCCCAGACAGGCAAGAGACCCAGTACTTC	CASSPDRQETQYF
TRBV6-6	-	once	TRBJ1-1	TGTGCCAGCAGAGAAACAGGTCGTAGGGTGAACACTGAAGCTTTCTTT	CASRETGRRVNTEAFF
TRBV9	-	-	TRBJ2-3	TGTGCCAGCAGCGTAGTAGAGATTTCAGATACGCAGTATTTT	CASSVVEISDTQYF
TRBV15	TRBD2	-	TRBJ2-5	TGTGCCACCAGCAGAGATTTAAGCGGGGGGTCACAAGAGACCCAGTACTTC	CATSRDLSGGSQETQYF
TRBV6-1	TRBD2	-	TRBJ2-7	TGTGCCAGCAGTGAAGAGACTAGCGGGTCCTACGAGCAGTACTTC	CASSEETSGSYEQYF
TRBV27	TRBD1	-	TRBJ1-2	TGTGCCAGCACCGAGCGGCAGGGGGACTCGGTAAACTATGGCTACACCTTC	CASTERQGDSVNYGYTF
TRBV14	TRBD2	-	TRBJ2-5	TGTGCCAGCAGCCACTCCGGGACTAGGTATAATCCGTACTTC	CASSHSGTRYNPYF
TRBV9	-	-	TRBJ1-3	TGTGCCAGCAGCGTAACCTTAGACAGTTCTGGAAACACCATATATTTT	CASSVTLDSSGNTIYF
TRBV5-4	-	-	TRBJ2-1	TGTGCCAGCAGCGCCCGTGGAGGGGGCGCCTCCTACAATGAGCAGTTCTTC	CASSARGGGASYNEQFF
TRBV9	-	-	TRBJ1-4	TGTGCCAGCAGCGTAGACAGGGTCCATGAAAAACTGTTTTTT	CASSVDRVHEKLFF
TRBV7-6	-	-	TRBJ2-7	TGTGCCAGCACCTACCTTGGTGAGCAGTACTTC	CASTYLGEQYF
TRBV7-9	TRBD2	-	TRBJ2-1	TGTGCCAGCAGCCAGACTAGCGGGGGGTTGGATGAGCAGTTCTTC	CASSQTSGGLDEQFF
TRBV5-6	TRBD2	once	TRBJ2-7	TGTGCCAGCAGCTCCCGGTTAGCGGGAATCTACGAGCAGTACTTC	CASSSRLAGIYEQYF
TRBV19	TRBD2	-	TRBJ2-6	TGTGCCAGTAGGGCGGGGGGAGCTGGGGCCAACGTCCTGACTTTC	CASRAGGAGANVLTF
TRBV7-9	-	once	TRBJ2-7	TGTGCCAGCAGCTCCGAAGAGATTATACACGAGCAGTACTTC	CASSSEEIIHEQYF
TRBV12-5	TRBD2	-	TRBJ2-1	TGCGCTAGTGGTTTTAATAGAATGCTAGCGGGGGGATCCTACAATGAGCAGTTCTTC	CASGFNRMLAGGSYNEQFF
TRBV7-3	-	-	TRBJ1-5	TGTGCCAGCAGCTTGTCTACAGGTCAGCCCCAGCATTTT	CASSLSTGQPQHF
TRBV7-9	TRBD1	few	TRBJ2-7	TGTGCCAGCAGTGTCGGGACAGGACCCTACGAGCAGTACTTC	CASSVGTGPYEQYF